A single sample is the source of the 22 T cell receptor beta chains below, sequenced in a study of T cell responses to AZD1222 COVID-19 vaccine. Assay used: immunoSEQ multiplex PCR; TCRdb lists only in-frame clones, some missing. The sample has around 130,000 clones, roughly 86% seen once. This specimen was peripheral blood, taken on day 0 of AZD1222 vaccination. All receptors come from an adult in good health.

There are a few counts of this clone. The DNA for the CDR3 is TGCGCCAGCAGCTCGGGACTAGCGGGAGGCGGGAATGAGCAGTTCTTC. Translation gives CASSSGLAGGGNEQFF. V usage is TRBV5-1 and J usage is TRBJ2-1, with 15 bases lining up with TRBD2. The length of the CDR3 is 16 residues. Germline V CDR1 and CDR2: SGHRS, YFSETQ. J was trimmed by 7 bases and V by 3 bases; bases with no gene match: 5.

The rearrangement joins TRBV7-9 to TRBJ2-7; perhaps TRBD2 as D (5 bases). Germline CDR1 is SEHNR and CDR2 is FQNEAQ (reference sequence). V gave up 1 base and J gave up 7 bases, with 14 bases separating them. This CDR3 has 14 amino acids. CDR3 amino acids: CASSLDTGVGEQYF. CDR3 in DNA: TGTGCCAGCAGCTTAGACACCGGGGTCGGAGAGCAGTACTTC. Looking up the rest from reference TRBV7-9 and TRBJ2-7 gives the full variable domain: DTGVSQNPRHKITKRGQNVTFRCDPISEHNRLYWYRQTLGQGPEFLTYFQNEAQLEKSRLLSDRFSAERPKGSFSTLEIQRTEQGDSAMYLCASSLDTGVGEQYFGPGTRLTVT.

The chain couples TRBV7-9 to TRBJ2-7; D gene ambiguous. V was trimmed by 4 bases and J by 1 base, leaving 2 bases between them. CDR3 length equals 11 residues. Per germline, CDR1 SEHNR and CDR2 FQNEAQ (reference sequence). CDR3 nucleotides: TGTGCCAGCAGCTGTTCCTACGAGCAGTACTTC. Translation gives CASSCSYEQYF.

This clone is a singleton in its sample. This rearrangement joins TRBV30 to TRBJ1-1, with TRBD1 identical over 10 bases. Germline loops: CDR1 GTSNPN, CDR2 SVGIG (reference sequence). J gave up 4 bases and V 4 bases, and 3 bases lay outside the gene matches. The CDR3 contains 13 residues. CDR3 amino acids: CAWNRDRGTEAFF. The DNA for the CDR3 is TGTGCCTGGAACCGGGACAGGGGCACTGAAGCTTTCTTT.

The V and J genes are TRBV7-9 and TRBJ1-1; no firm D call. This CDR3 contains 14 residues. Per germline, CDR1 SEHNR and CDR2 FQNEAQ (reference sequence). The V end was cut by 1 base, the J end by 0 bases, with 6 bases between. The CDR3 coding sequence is TGTGCCAGCAGCTTAGGTCACCTGAACACTGAAGCTTTCTTT. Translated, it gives CASSLGHLNTEAFF.

The CDR3 protein is CASSKGQLNTGELFF. CDR3 nucleotide sequence: TGTGCCAGCAGTAAGGGGCAGTTGAACACCGGGGAGCTGTTTTTT. V and J are TRBV6-5 and TRBJ2-2, with TRBD1 as a possible D gene (5 bases). Germline V CDR1 and CDR2: MNHEY, SVGAGI. The CDR3 length is 15 residues. V was shortened by 5 bases and J by 1 base, with 11 bases between the two germline ends.

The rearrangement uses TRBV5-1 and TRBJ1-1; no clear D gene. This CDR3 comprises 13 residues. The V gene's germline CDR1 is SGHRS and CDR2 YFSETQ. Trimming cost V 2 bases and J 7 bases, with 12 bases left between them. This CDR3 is CASSFNSRREAFF. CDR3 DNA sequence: TGCGCCAGCAGCTTCAATTCCAGACGTGAAGCTTTCTTT.

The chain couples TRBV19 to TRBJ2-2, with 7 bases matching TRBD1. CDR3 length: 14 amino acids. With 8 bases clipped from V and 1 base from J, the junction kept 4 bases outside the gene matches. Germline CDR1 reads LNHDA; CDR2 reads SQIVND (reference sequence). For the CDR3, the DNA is TGTGCCAGTCACAGGGACAGGAACACCGGGGAGCTGTTTTTT. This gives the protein CASHRDRNTGELFF. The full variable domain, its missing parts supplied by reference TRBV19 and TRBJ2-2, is DGGITQSPKYLFRKEGQNVTLSCEQNLNHDAMYWYRQDPGQGLRLIYYSQIVNDFQKGDIAEGYSVSREKKESFPLTVTSAQKNPTAFYLCASHRDRNTGELFFGEGSRLTVL.

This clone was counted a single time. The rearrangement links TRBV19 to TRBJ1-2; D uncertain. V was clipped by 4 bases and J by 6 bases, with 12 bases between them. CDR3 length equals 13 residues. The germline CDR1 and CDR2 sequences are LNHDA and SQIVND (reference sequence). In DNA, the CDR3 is TGTGCCAGTAGTAAAATAGGCCTGGATGGCTACACCTTC. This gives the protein CASSKIGLDGYTF.

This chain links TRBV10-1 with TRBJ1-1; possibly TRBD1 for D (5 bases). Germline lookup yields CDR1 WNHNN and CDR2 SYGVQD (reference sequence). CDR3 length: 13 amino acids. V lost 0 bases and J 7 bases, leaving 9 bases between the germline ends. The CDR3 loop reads CASSESGPYEAFF. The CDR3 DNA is TGCGCCAGCAGTGAGTCGGGGCCGTATGAAGCTTTCTTT.

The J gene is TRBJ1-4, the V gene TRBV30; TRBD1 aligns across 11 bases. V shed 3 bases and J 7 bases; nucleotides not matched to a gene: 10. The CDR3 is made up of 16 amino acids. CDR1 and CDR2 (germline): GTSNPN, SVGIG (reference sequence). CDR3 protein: CAWSGPRDRGSEKLFF. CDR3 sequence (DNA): TGTGCCTGGAGCGGCCCTCGGGACAGGGGGAGTGAAAAACTGTTTTTT.

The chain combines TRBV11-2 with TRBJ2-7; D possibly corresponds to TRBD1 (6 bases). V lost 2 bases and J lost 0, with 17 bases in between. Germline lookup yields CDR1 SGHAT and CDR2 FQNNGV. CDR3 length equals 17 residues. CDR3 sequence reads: CASSLYRRGGFSYEQYF. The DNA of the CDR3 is TGTGCCAGCAGCTTATATAGGCGTGGGGGCTTCTCCTACGAGCAGTACTTC. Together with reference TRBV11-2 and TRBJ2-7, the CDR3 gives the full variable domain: EAGVAQSPRYKIIEKRQSVAFWCNPISGHATLYWYQQILGQGPKLLIQFQNNGVVDDSQLPKDRFSAERLKGVDSTLKIQPAKLEDSAVYLCASSLYRRGGFSYEQYFGPGTRLTVT.

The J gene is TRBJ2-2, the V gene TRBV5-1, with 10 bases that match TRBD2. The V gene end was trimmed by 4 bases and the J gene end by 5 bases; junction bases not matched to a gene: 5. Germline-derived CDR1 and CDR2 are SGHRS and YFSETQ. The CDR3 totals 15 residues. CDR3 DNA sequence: TGCGCCAGCAGCAAGCGGGAGGGCCGAACCGGGGAGCTGTTTTTT. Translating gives CASSKREGRTGELFF.

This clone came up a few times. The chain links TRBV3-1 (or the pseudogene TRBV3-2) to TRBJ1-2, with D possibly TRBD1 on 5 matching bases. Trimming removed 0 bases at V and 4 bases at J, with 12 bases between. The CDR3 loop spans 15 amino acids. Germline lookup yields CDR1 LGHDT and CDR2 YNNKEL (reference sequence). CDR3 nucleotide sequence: TGTGCCAGCAGCCAAGATGTCGGGGCGGGCTATGGCTACACCTTC. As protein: CASSQDVGAGYGYTF.

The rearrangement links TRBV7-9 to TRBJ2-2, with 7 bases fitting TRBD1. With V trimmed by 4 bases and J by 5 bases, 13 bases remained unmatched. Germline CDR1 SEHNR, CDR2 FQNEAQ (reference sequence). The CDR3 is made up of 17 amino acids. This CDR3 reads CASSYPGTGERTGELFF. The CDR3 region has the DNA TGTGCCAGCAGCTATCCGGGCACAGGGGAGAGAACCGGGGAGCTGTTTTTT.

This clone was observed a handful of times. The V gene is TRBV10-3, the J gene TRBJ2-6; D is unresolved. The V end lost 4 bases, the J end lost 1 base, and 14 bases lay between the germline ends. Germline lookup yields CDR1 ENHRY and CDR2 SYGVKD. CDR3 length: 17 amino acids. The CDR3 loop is CAISGSSEVSGANVLTF. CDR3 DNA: TGTGCCATCAGTGGGTCCTCGGAAGTTTCTGGGGCCAACGTCCTGACTTTC.

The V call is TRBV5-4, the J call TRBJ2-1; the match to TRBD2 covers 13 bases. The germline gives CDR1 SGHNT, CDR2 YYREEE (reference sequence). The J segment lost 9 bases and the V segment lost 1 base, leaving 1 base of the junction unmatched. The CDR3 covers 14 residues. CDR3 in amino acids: CASSLTSGGAEQFF. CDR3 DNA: TGTGCCAGCAGCTTGACTAGCGGGGGGGCTGAGCAGTTCTTC.

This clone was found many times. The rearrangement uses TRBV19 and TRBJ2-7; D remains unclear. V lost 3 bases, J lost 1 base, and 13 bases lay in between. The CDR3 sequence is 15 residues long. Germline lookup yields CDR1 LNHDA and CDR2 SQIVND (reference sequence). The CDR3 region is CASSIGLDVSYEQYF. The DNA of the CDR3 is TGTGCCAGTAGTATTGGTCTAGATGTGTCCTACGAGCAGTACTTC.

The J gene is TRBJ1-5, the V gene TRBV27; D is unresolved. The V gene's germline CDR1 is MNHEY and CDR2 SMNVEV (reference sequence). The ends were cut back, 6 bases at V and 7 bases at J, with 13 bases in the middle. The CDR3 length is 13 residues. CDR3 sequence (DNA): TGTGCCAGCAGCCGTTGGGGATGGCAGCCCCAGCATTTT. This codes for CASSRWGWQPQHF.

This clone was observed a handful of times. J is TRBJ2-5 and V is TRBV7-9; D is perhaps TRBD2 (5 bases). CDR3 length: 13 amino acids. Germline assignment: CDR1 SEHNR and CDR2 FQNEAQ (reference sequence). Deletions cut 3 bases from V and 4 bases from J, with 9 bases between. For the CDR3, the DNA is TGTGCCAGCAGCTTTAACCGGGGAGAGACCCAGTACTTC. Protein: CASSFNRGETQYF.

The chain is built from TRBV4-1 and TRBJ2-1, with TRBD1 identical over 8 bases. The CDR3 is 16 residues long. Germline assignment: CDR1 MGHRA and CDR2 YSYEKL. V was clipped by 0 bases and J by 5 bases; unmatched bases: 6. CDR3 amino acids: CASSQDLRDRHNEQFF. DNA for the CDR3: TGCGCCAGCAGCCAAGATCTCCGGGACAGGCACAATGAGCAGTTCTTC.

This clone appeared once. The CDR3 DNA reads as TGTGCCAGCAGCAAGGACAGAGCTAACTATGGCTACACCTTC. Its protein is CASSKDRANYGYTF. The chain recombines TRBV27 with TRBJ1-2; D may be TRBD1 (6 bases). V gave up 6 bases and J gave up 0 bases, with 11 bases separating them. The germline V gene has CDR1 MNHEY and CDR2 SMNVEV (reference sequence). This CDR3 has 14 residues.